Presented here are 29 T cell receptor beta chains from one specimen sequenced in a study of vaccination and CD4 T cells after COVID-19. These receptors have no identified antigens. An Oncomine TCR Beta short-read assay was used to sequence the DNA from cultured CD4+ T cells. MiXCR, run by TCRdb on the PCR reads, gives a single entry per CDR3 protein. This sample yields about 15,000 distinct CDR3 sequences, of which around half are seen a single time; approximately 16% belongs to the top ten. As to treatment: approximately nine-day PBMC culture with coronavirus spike peptide pools or control peptides (ViraFEST assay). Sequencing was carried out using CD4+ T cells from blood, cultured in vitro. All receptors come from a human donor who had recovered from COVID-19.

The gene calls are TRBV15 and TRBJ2-5; TRBD1 aligns across 7 bases. V shed 2 bases, J shed 1 base, and the junction held 4 bases outside the gene matches. Germline CDR1 LNHNV, CDR2 YYDKDF (reference sequence). The CDR3 runs 15 residues. CDR3 protein: CATSRKTGAQETQYF. CDR3 sequence (DNA): TGTGCCACCAGCAGAAAAACAGGGGCCCAAGAGACCCAGTACTTC.

This chain joins TRBV12-3 or TRBV12-4 and TRBJ1-2; D ambiguous. The CDR3 totals 14 residues. The V gene lost 6 bases and the J gene lost 6 bases, with 17 bases spanning the gap. The CDR3: CASSLDPLSHGYTF. The CDR3 region has the DNA TGTGCCAGCAGCCTGGACCCCCTAAGCCATGGCTACACCTTC.

The chain has TRBV19 and TRBJ1-2; D remains unclear. Per the germline V gene, CDR1 is LNHDA and CDR2 is SQIVND (reference sequence). The CDR3 totals 15 residues. V was pared by 5 bases and J by 1 base, with 14 bases between. The CDR3 is CASSLIGSVNYGYTF. The CDR3 DNA sequence: TGTGCCAGTAGTCTGATCGGATCTGTTAACTATGGCTACACCTTC.

The V gene is TRBV7-9, the J gene TRBJ2-4, with a possible D match to TRBD1 (6 bases). The CDR3 consists of 16 residues. Germline V lookup: CDR1 SEHNR, CDR2 FQNEAQ (reference sequence). Trimming left V 5 bases short and J 0 bases short, with 14 bases between. As DNA, the CDR3 is TGTGCCAGCAGCCCCACAGGGCCCCTAGCCAAAAACATTCAGTACTTC. It is translated as CASSPTGPLAKNIQYF.

The chain couples TRBV28 to TRBJ2-7; D ambiguous. The CDR3 consists of 12 residues. CDR1 is MDHEN and CDR2 is SYDVKM in the germline V gene. V shed 4 bases and J shed 2 bases, with 6 bases lying between them. Here the CDR3 DNA reads TGTGCCAGCAGTTCCAAACCCTACGAGCAGTACTTC. This gives the protein CASSSKPYEQYF.

The chain has TRBV20-1 and TRBJ2-3; the D is unclear. Germline V gives CDR1 DFQATT, CDR2 SNEGSKA (reference sequence). The germline V and J ends were trimmed by 8 bases and 6 bases, with 18 bases remaining between them. This CDR3 is built from 13 residues. CDR3 DNA sequence: TGCAGTACCCCTGTGCGGACCGCGGATACGCAGTATTTT. Translating gives CSTPVRTADTQYF.

This chain joins TRBV12-3 or TRBV12-4 and TRBJ2-7; a weak D match, TRBD2 (6 bases). Trimming left V 5 bases short and J 2 bases short, with 7 bases between. The CDR3 has 12 residues. The CDR3 here is CASSTGAYEQYF. In nucleotides, the CDR3 is TGTGCCAGCAGTACGGGGGCCTACGAGCAGTACTTC.

This clonotype has more than one count but fewer than ten. The chain has TRBV20-1 and TRBJ1-4, with a weak D call TRBD1 (6 bases). V was cut by 5 bases and J by 8 bases, with 24 bases left in between. Germline CDR1 and CDR2: DFQATT and SNEGSKA (reference sequence). CDR3 length equals 16 residues. The CDR3 nucleotides read TGCAGTGCTTACTCCTTTGAACAGGGCCCGCGAGAAAAACTGTTTTTT. Translation: CSAYSFEQGPREKLFF.

The chain carries TRBV20-1 and TRBJ1-5; D perhaps matches TRBD1 (5 bases). V shed 6 bases and J shed 1 base, with 13 bases lying between them. Germline V gives CDR1 DFQATT, CDR2 SNEGSKA (reference sequence). The CDR3 consists of 14 residues. The CDR3 nucleotides are TGCAGTGCCTGCTTTTCAGGGAGCAATCAGCCCCAGCATTTT. Protein product: CSACFSGSNQPQHF.

The chain combines TRBV7-9 with TRBJ2-5; a possible D gene is TRBD2 (5 bases). V dropped 8 bases and J dropped 5 bases, with 15 bases sitting between them. Germline V gene data show CDR1 as SEHNR and CDR2 as FQNEAQ (reference sequence). This CDR3 contains 13 residues. The CDR3 DNA is TGTGCCAGCCAAAGGTCAGGCGGGGAGACCCAGTACTTC. Amino acids: CASQRSGGETQYF. The complete variable domain, with remaining parts taken from reference TRBV7-9 and TRBJ2-5, reads DTGVSQNPRHKITKRGQNVTFRCDPISEHNRLYWYRQTLGQGPEFLTYFQNEAQLEKSRLLSDRFSAERPKGSFSTLEIQRTEQGDSAMYLCASQRSGGETQYFGPGTRLLVL.

This clonotype turned up a few times. V gene TRBV28 combines with J gene TRBJ1-6; TRBD1 is a possible D gene (5 bases). The CDR3 is 15 residues long. Germline V gives CDR1 MDHEN, CDR2 SYDVKM. The germline V and J ends were trimmed by 5 bases and 5 bases, with 13 bases remaining between them. The CDR3 DNA follows: TGTGCCAGCAGTCCCCCGGGGCGAGATAATTCACCCCTCCACTTT. This encodes CASSPPGRDNSPLHF.

The genes are TRBV20-1 and TRBJ2-1, with 7 bases fitting TRBD2. CDR1 is DFQATT, CDR2 SNEGSKA, per germline (reference sequence). This CDR3 has 12 amino acids. Germline trimming cut 7 bases from V and 4 bases from J; bases unmatched to any gene: 4. The DNA for the CDR3 is TGCAGTGTACTAGCGACTTACAATGAGCAGTTCTTC. It translates to CSVLATYNEQFF.

This chain links TRBV27 with TRBJ2-6; D is unresolved. The germline CDR1 and CDR2 sequences are MNHEY and SMNVEV (reference sequence). V was shortened by 2 bases and J by 2 bases, with 1 base between the two germline ends. This CDR3 spans 13 amino acids. This CDR3 is CASSLAGANVLTF. DNA of the CDR3: TGTGCCAGCAGTTTAGCTGGGGCCAACGTCCTGACTTTC.

This chain connects TRBV28 to TRBJ2-2; 13 bases line up with TRBD2. The CDR3 is made up of 14 amino acids. The trim removed 8 bases at V and 6 bases at J, leaving 3 bases unmatched. CDR1 MDHEN and CDR2 SYDVKM come from the germline V gene. The CDR3 nucleotides are TGTGCCAGCGGACTAGCGGGAGTAGCCGGGGAGCTGTTTTTT. The encoded protein is CASGLAGVAGELFF.

The genes are TRBV6-5 and TRBJ2-7, with D possibly TRBD2 on 7 matching bases. Germline loops: CDR1 MNHEY, CDR2 SVGAGI. The V and J ends lost 0 bases and 6 bases respectively, with 15 bases between them. The CDR3 is 15 amino acids. The CDR3 is CASSYSMAGEGEQYF. As DNA, the CDR3 is TGTGCCAGCAGTTACTCGATGGCAGGGGAGGGCGAGCAGTACTTC.

V usage is TRBV19 and J usage is TRBJ2-7, with D possibly TRBD1 on 5 matching bases. CDR1 is LNHDA and CDR2 is SQIVND in the germline V gene (reference sequence). V was clipped by 9 bases and J by 0 bases, with 15 bases between them. The CDR3 extends over 14 amino acids. This CDR3 is CASTQTVRSYEQYF. The CDR3 bases are TGTGCCAGCACACAGACAGTTCGCTCCTACGAGCAGTACTTC.

This clonotype has more than one count but fewer than ten. The chain is built from TRBV19 and TRBJ2-2, with a possible D match to TRBD1 (6 bases). Trimming shortened V by 5 bases and J by 4 bases, and 11 bases separated the two germline ends. CDR3 size: 14 residues. Germline CDR1 LNHDA, CDR2 SQIVND (reference sequence). The CDR3 DNA reads as TGTGCCAGTAGTGGTGGGGGCGGCACCGGGGAGCTGTTTTTT. Amino acid sequence: CASSGGGGTGELFF.

The chain links TRBV24-1 to TRBJ2-3, with 10 bases matching TRBD1. Germline CDR1 is KGHDR and CDR2 is SFDVKD. V shed 1 base, J shed 4 bases, and the junction held 4 bases outside the gene matches. The CDR3 loop spans 16 amino acids. The chain's CDR3 is CATSDFGTGVPDTQYF. Here the CDR3 DNA reads TGTGCCACCAGTGATTTTGGGACAGGGGTTCCAGATACGCAGTATTTT.

The gene calls are TRBV3-1 and TRBJ2-1; TRBD2 matches 10 bases. The CDR3 totals 14 residues. Germline V gene data show CDR1 as LGHDT and CDR2 as YNNKEL (reference sequence). The V segment lost 4 bases and the J segment 9 bases; nucleotides outside the gene matches: 6. CDR3 nucleotides: TGTGCCAGCAGCCGCCGGACTAGCGGTGGTGAGCAGTTCTTC. Translating it yields CASSRRTSGGEQFF.

The CDR3 region is CASKDRVDGYTF. The CDR3 region has the DNA TGTGCCAGTAAAGATAGGGTTGATGGCTACACCTTC. V is TRBV19 and J is TRBJ1-2, with D hard to call. CDR1 and CDR2 (germline): LNHDA, SQIVND (reference sequence). The germline V and J ends were trimmed by 7 bases and 6 bases, with 12 bases remaining between them. The CDR3 has 12 amino acids.

The chain joins TRBV10-3 to TRBJ2-3; 7 positions agree with TRBD2. The CDR3 runs 17 residues. The junction had 16 bases not matched to a gene; V was cut back by 6 bases and J by 4 bases. Germline V gene lookup returns CDR1 ENHRY and CDR2 SYGVKD. This CDR3 is CAIRPGASGSWPDTQYF. As DNA, the CDR3 is TGTGCCATCAGACCTGGGGCTAGCGGTAGTTGGCCAGATACGCAGTATTTT.

This chain uses TRBV6-1 with TRBJ2-7, with D possibly TRBD1 on 6 matching bases. V dropped 4 bases and J dropped 7 bases, with 11 bases sitting between them. This CDR3 is 12 amino acids long. From germline, CDR1 is MNHNS and CDR2 SASEGT. CDR3 protein: CASSGRQEEQYF. CDR3 DNA sequence: TGTGCCAGCAGTGGCCGACAGGAGGAGCAGTACTTC.

The chain is built from TRBV7-8 and TRBJ1-3; weak D call: TRBD1 (5 bases). The CDR3 has 16 residues. The V gene lost 6 bases and the J gene lost 1 base, with 16 bases spanning the gap. Germline loops: CDR1 SGHVS, CDR2 FQNEAQ. CDR3 residues: CASRYGPEGSGNTIYF. The CDR3 nucleotides read TGTGCCAGCAGATACGGACCCGAGGGGTCTGGAAACACCATATATTTT.

This sequence joins TRBV18 and TRBJ2-7; D not certain. V shed 3 bases and J shed 7 bases, with 19 bases lying between them. From germline, CDR1 is KGHSH and CDR2 LQKENI. The CDR3 is made up of 15 amino acids. The DNA of the CDR3 is TGTGCCAGCTCACCTCGCTCCACGGATTTCGGGGAGCAGTACTTC. Translated: CASSPRSTDFGEQYF. The whole variable domain, filled in from reference TRBV18 and TRBJ2-7, reads NAGVMQNPRHLVRRRGQEARLRCSPMKGHSHVYWYRQLPEEGLKFMVYLQKENIIDESGMPKERFSAEFPKEGPSILRIQQVVRGDSAAYFCASSPRSTDFGEQYFGPGTRLTVT.

This clonotype was picked up a small number of times. The CDR3 region has the DNA TGTGCCAGCACCCGCTACAATGAGCAGTTCTTC. Translation: CASTRYNEQFF. The chain links TRBV6-1 to TRBJ2-1; D not resolved. The CDR3 contains 11 residues. V was clipped by 7 bases and J by 3 bases, with 4 bases between them. Germline CDR1 reads MNHNS; CDR2 reads SASEGT.

This clonotype has a handful of counts. J is TRBJ1-2 and V is TRBV5-4; 9 nucleotides line up with TRBD1. Germline CDR1 SGHNT, CDR2 YYREEE (reference sequence). This CDR3 spans 15 amino acids. Germline trimming cut 4 bases from V and 9 bases from J; bases unmatched to any gene: 13. In nucleotides, the CDR3 is TGTGCCAGCAGCGAACCGGGACAGGGAGTTTACAGCTACACCTTC. This encodes CASSEPGQGVYSYTF.

The chain couples TRBV7-9 to TRBJ1-2, with unresolved D. The germline V gene has CDR1 SEHNR and CDR2 FQNEAQ (reference sequence). The CDR3 has 15 residues. V lost 3 bases and J 3 bases, leaving 14 bases between the germline ends. The CDR3 region is CASSFSAGPYYGYTF. CDR3 DNA: TGTGCCAGCAGCTTCTCGGCAGGTCCATACTATGGCTACACCTTC.

The V and J genes are TRBV20-1 and TRBJ1-2, with D possibly matching TRBD1 (5 bases). Germline CDR1 is DFQATT and CDR2 is SNEGSKA (reference sequence). The CDR3 covers 14 residues. V lost 6 bases and J lost 6, with 20 bases in between. Here the CDR3 DNA reads TGCAGTGCCCCAAAGGCCCTCGGGGGACATGGCTACACCTTC. As protein: CSAPKALGGHGYTF.

This sequence joins TRBV19 and TRBJ2-7; 8 bases align to TRBD1. J was trimmed by 3 bases and V by 5 bases; bases with no gene match: 3. The germline gives CDR1 LNHDA, CDR2 SQIVND (reference sequence). The length of the CDR3 is 13 residues. This chain's CDR3 is CASSLGQVYEQYF. The CDR3 DNA reads TGTGCCAGTAGTCTGGGACAGGTCTACGAGCAGTACTTC.